This paragraph covers one TCR beta chain sequence. These data come from a study of cytomegalovirus exposure and HLA in healthy donors. The CDR3 has 13 residues. The ends were cut back, 2 bases at V and 8 bases at J, with 11 bases in the middle. In germline, CDR1 is SGHKS, CDR2 YYEKEE (reference sequence). Amplification used 60 Vbeta primers and 13 Jbeta primers. Method: immunoSEQ multiplex PCR; TCRdb's copy keeps in-frame clones and lacks some. The sample carries 120,000 to 150,000 clones, roughly 76% recorded once. The sequence was obtained from a human donor in good health. Sequenced: PBMCs. This chain connects TRBV5-5 to TRBJ1-5; D not certain. CDR3 coding DNA: TGTGCCAGCAGCTTAACTTTCTTAGAGCCCCAGCATTTT. Protein sequence: CASSLTFLEPQHF.